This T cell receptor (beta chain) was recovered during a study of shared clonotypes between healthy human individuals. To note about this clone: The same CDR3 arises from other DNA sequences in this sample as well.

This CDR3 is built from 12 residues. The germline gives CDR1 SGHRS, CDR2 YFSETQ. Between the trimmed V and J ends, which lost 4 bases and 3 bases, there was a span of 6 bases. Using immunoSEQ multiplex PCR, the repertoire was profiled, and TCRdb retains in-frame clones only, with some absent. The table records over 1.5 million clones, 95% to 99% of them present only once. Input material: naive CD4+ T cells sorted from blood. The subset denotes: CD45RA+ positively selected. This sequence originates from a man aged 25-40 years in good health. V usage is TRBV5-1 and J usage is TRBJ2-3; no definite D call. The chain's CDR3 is CASSPTTDTQYF. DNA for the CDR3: TGCGCCAGCAGCCCAACTACAGATACGCAGTATTTT.